This T cell receptor beta chain was identified in a study of blood T cells in healthy people across ages. Study-level points and caveats: Not knowing donor CMV status may have confounded expanded clonotype changes. Naive CD4+ cell counts and diversity both ran higher in long-lived than in aged donors. A roughly linear age-dependent decrease characterized TCR beta diversity per million T cells.

Combining a sample-barcoded 5' primer with a J-beta primer mix, a second PCR ran for roughly 7 to 12 cycles. TCRdb itself ran the 5' RACE reads through MiXCR, one entry per CDR3 protein. Among 1.5 million to 1.8 million distinct CDR3 sequences, roughly two fifths were seen once, and the ten largest hold about 4%. Details on this clonotype: The antigen is not known. A clone one base away is much larger, so this may be a read error.

Sequenced input: blood. The receptor was isolated from a woman under 30 in good health.

In DNA, the CDR3 is TGTGCCATCAGTGATATCCGACGGGAGGCCTACGAGCAGTACTTC. It codes for CAISDIRREAYEQYF. The genes are TRBV10-3 and TRBJ2-7; 7 bases agree with TRBD2. The V gene end was trimmed by 3 bases and the J gene end by 2 bases; junction bases not matched to a gene: 7. The germline V gene encodes CDR1 ENHRY and CDR2 SYGVKD. CDR3 length: 15 amino acids.